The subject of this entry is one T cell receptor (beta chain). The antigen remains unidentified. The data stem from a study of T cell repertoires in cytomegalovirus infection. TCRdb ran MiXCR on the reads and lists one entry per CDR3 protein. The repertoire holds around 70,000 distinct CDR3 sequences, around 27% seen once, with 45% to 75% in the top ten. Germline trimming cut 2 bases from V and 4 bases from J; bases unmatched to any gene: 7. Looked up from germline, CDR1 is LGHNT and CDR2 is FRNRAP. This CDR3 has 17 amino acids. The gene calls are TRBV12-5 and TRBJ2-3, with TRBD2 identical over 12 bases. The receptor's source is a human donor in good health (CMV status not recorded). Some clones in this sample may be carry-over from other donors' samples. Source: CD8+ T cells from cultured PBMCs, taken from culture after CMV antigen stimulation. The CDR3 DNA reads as TGTGCTAGTGGTTTGAACCTGGGACTAGCGGGCGCAGATACGCAGTATTTT. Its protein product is CASGLNLGLAGADTQYF.